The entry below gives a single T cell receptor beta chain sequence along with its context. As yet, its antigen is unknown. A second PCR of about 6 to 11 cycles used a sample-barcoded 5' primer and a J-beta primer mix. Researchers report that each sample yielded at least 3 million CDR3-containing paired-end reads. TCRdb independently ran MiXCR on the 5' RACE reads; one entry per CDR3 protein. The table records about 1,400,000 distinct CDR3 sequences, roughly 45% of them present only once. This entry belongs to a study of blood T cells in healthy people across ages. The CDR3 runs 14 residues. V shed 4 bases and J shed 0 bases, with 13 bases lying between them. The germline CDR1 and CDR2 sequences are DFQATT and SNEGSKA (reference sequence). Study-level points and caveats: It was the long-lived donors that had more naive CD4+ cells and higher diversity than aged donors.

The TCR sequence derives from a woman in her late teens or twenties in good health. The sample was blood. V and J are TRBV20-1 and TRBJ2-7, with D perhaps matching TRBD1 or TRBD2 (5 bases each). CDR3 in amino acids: CSAKGTASSYEQYF. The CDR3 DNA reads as TGCAGTGCTAAGGGGACGGCGAGCTCCTACGAGCAGTACTTC.